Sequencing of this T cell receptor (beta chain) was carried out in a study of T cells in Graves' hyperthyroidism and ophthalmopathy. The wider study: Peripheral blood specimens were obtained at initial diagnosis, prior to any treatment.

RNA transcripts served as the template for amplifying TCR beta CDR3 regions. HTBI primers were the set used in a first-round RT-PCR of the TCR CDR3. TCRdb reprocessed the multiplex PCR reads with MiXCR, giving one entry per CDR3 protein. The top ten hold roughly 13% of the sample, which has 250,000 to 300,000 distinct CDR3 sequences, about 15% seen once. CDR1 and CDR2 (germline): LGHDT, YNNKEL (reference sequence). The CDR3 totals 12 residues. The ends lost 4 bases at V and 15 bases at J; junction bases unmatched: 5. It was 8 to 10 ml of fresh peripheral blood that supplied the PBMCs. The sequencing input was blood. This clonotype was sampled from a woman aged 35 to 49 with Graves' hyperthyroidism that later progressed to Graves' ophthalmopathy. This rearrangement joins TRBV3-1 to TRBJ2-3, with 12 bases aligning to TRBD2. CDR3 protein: CASSPASGRGYF. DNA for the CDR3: TGTGCCAGCAGCCCGGCTAGCGGGAGGGGCTATTTT.